This T cell receptor beta chain was documented in a study of neoadjuvant anti-PD-1 for oral cavity cancer (dated by TCRdb to the early 2020s). For the wider study: Before undergoing curative-intent surgical resection, most patients got three to four biweekly nivolumab doses at 3 mg/kg. Patients without progression received a fourth nivolumab dose around day 43 and underwent definitive surgical resection on days 50-56. Under RECIST 1.1, patients with complete response, partial response or stable disease were classed as responders, and patients with progression were classed as non-responders. The parent correlative cohort included around twelve patients, with an approximately 33% response rate. Broad study findings and their caveats: The TCR analyses had only a few patients in each response group, and the authors called for validation in larger cohorts. After neoadjuvant nivolumab, non-responders showed significantly higher T cell clonality (Gini index) in PBMCs than responders did. Higher pretreatment blood Treg/Th17 ratios correlated with higher pretreatment blood TCRbeta clonality and lower post-treatment tumor TCRbeta clonality.

V is shortened by 1 base, J by 4 bases, and the region joining them spans 6 bases. The germline V gene gives CDR1 as SGHDT and CDR2 as YYEEEE. The CDR3 goes from the cysteine to the phenylalanine over 13 residues. Only CDR3 DNA is held: 39 bases, read in frame from base 1. For deep sequencing of PBMC libraries, mostly 450 to 600 ng of input genomic DNA was used, and six replicates were run per sample. The immunoSEQ hsTCRbeta kit was used to prepare TCRbeta libraries, following the manufacturer's instructions. An Illumina NovaSeq 6000 S4 flow cell was used to sequence the final libraries, which had first been combined to 3 nM. As for the original processing: The immunoSEQ Analyzer was used for raw data preprocessing and quality control. The analysis was restricted to productive rearrangements, with each unique CDR3 amino acid sequence defining a clonotype. Repertoire clonality was estimated as the Gini-Simpson index, which was computed with the R package tcR. Student's t test was used to compare Gini indices, while Pearson correlation assessed associations with tumor size change. As stored in TCRdb, this immuneACCESS dataset retains in-frame rearrangements with V and J assigned. A fraction of the clones does not appear; measured against another copy, unresolved V genes explain less than half of the discrepancy, and the remainder lacks a known reason. Clonal size and the V and J genes are those of that table, whereas D and trimming came from the DNA. The sample table records more than 8,000 clones; roughly 64% of these occur just once. The biggest ten clones account for roughly 4.5% of the sample.

Comments on this clone: Its antigen is not yet known. No much larger clone exists at a distance of one base, and base qualities are not known.

Explained via the paper, the time point label denotes: after neoadjuvant nivolumab, at surgical resection. The patients had newly diagnosed stage II-IVA oral cavity squamous cell carcinoma and had not received any prior systemic or radiation treatment. The cohort consisted of patients with HPV-negative, locally advanced oral cavity squamous cell carcinoma. Peripheral blood mononuclear cells were analyzed directly and were not maintained or expanded in culture. The samples were obtained from a longitudinal correlative study of a single-arm phase II trial testing neoadjuvant nivolumab in oral cavity squamous cell carcinoma. Genomic DNA-based TCRbeta sequencing was performed on subject-matched pre- and post-treatment PBMCs and tumors from three responders and three non-responders. Peripheral blood mononuclear cells were collected before nivolumab treatment and were collected again after treatment, at the time of surgery. The Maxwell RSC DNA from Cells kit was used to extract genomic DNA from PBMCs.

This TCR was sampled from a person aged 35-79 years with oral cavity squamous cell carcinoma. The V and J genes are TRBV5-6 and TRBJ1-3; a confident D gene designation cannot be given. The material sequenced was PBMCs, taken after nivolumab (anti-PD-1) treatment. The CDR3 protein: CASSLRRGNTIYF. At the DNA level, the sequence is TGTGCCAGCAGCTTGAGGAGGGGAAACACCATATATTTT.